The 10 T cell receptor beta chains in this list originate from one sample, sequenced in a study of human T cells and chemical hapten exposure. TCRdb used MiXCR to reprocess the 5' RACE reads, holding one entry per CDR3 protein. This sample has under 150,000 distinct CDR3 sequences, with more than 15% found just once. It was from unfractionated whole blood that total RNA was extracted. The origin of the receptors is a human donor in good health.

This clonotype has more than one count but fewer than ten. The chain carries TRBV6-6 and TRBJ2-7, with TRBD2 identical over 12 bases. V shed 5 bases and J 7 bases; nucleotides not matched to a gene: 9. This CDR3 has 15 residues. Germline V gene data show CDR1 as MNHNY and CDR2 as SVGAGI (reference sequence). Here the CDR3 reads CASSPLAGGPREQYF. The CDR3 DNA sequence: TGTGCCAGCAGTCCGCTAGCGGGAGGGCCTAGGGAGCAGTACTTC.

This clonotype showed up just a few times. A read error may produce the germline difference seen at one junction end. The genes are TRBV7-7 and TRBJ2-5; TRBD2 matches at 10 bases. The CDR3 is made up of 16 amino acids. Germline CDR1 is SSHAT and CDR2 is FNYEAQ (reference sequence). The CDR3: CASSARLAGLQETQYF. The CDR3 DNA follows: TGTGCTAGCAGCGCCCGACTAGCGGGTCTACAAGAGACCCAGTACTTC.

The chain uses TRBV25-1 and TRBJ2-1; no clear D gene. The length of the CDR3 is 12 residues. The V gene lost 1 base and the J gene lost 9 bases, with 7 bases spanning the gap. Per the germline V gene, CDR1 is MGHDK and CDR2 is SYGVNS. The CDR3 region is CASSEFWGEQFF. CDR3 nucleotides: TGTGCCAGCAGTGAATTTTGGGGTGAGCAGTTCTTC.

The chain employs TRBV9 and TRBJ1-1; 10 nucleotides match TRBD1. Looked up from germline, CDR1 is SGDLS and CDR2 is YYNGEE. The J segment lost 5 bases and the V segment lost 0 bases, leaving 1 base of the junction unmatched. This CDR3 is built from 14 residues. The CDR3 DNA reads TGTGCCAGCAGCGTAGGGACAGGGGGAACTGAAGCTTTCTTT. Translation: CASSVGTGGTEAFF. Supplemented by reference TRBV9 and TRBJ1-1, the full variable domain reads DSGVTQTPKHLITATGQRVTLRCSPRSGDLSVYWYQQSLDQGLQFLIQYYNGEERAKGNILERFSAQQFPDLHSELNLSSLELGDSALYFCASSVGTGGTEAFFGQGTRLTVV.

This clonotype was picked up many times. V and J are TRBV6-2 or TRBV6-3 and TRBJ2-3, with TRBD2 matching 11 bases. The germline V gene has CDR1 MNHEY and CDR2 SVGEGT. V lost 5 bases to trimming and J lost 6 bases; unmatched junction nucleotides: 13. The CDR3 covers 17 residues. This chain's CDR3 is CASSPPGTSGAGDTQYF. The CDR3 nucleotides read TGTGCCAGCAGTCCACCGGGGACTAGCGGCGCCGGGGATACGCAGTATTTT.

This clonotype was counted between two and nine times. The chain is built from TRBV29-1 and TRBJ2-3, with D tentatively TRBD1 or TRBD2 (5 bases each). V lost 8 bases, J lost 4 bases, and 22 bases lay in between. Germline CDR1 is SQVTM and CDR2 is ANQGSEA. This CDR3 spans 15 amino acids. In DNA form, the CDR3 reads TGCAGCACCGTCAGACCTGAGGGGCTGGCAGATACGCAGTATTTT. This encodes CSTVRPEGLADTQYF.

The genes are TRBV7-8 and TRBJ1-5, with TRBD1 matching 7 bases. With 1 base clipped from V and 0 bases from J, the junction kept 3 bases outside the gene matches. Germline-derived CDR1 and CDR2 are SGHVS and FQNEAQ. This CDR3 region has 16 residues. The CDR3 DNA sequence: TGTGCCAGCAGCTTAGGAGGGGGCTTTAGCAATCAGCCCCAGCATTTT. Protein: CASSLGGGFSNQPQHF.

This clonotype was observed at least ten times. The chain combines TRBV12-3 or TRBV12-4 with TRBJ2-3; 9 bases fit TRBD1. After removal of 7 bases from V and 6 bases from J, the junction contained 11 bases not matched to a gene. The CDR3 loop spans 15 amino acids. CDR3 amino acids: CASTPRGTGGDTQYF. DNA of the CDR3: TGTGCCAGCACCCCCAGAGGAACAGGGGGCGATACGCAGTATTTT.

This clonotype occurred a few times. The CDR3 reads CASSSGMIYTDTQYF. For the CDR3, the DNA is TGTGCCAGCAGCTCAGGGATGATATACACAGATACGCAGTATTTT. The chain joins TRBV5-4 to TRBJ2-3; perhaps TRBD1 as D (5 bases). Germline lookup yields CDR1 SGHNT and CDR2 YYREEE (reference sequence). Trimming took off 3 bases at V and 2 bases at J, with 13 bases between the two ends. CDR3 size: 15 residues.

J is TRBJ2-1 and V is TRBV6-4, with D maybe TRBD2 (7 bases). Trimming removed 3 bases from V and 8 bases from J, with 14 bases in between. This CDR3 is built from 14 residues. Germline loops: CDR1 MRHNA, CDR2 SNTAGT. The CDR3 nucleotides read TGTGCCAGCAGTGAAGGGGGGGCAGGGGATGAGCAGTTCTTC. It translates to CASSEGGAGDEQFF.